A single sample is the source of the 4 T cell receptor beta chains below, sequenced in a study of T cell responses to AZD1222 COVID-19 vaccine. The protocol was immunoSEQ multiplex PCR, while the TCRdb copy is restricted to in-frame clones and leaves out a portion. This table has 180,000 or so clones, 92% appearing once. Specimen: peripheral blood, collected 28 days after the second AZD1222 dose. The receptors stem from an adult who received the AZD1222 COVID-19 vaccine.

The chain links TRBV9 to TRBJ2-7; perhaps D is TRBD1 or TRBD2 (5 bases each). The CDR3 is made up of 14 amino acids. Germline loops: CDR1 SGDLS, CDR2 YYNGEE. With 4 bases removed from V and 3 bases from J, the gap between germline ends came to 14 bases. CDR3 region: CASSPRGRDYEQYF. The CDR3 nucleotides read TGTGCCAGCAGCCCCCGGGGCCGGGACTACGAGCAGTACTTC.

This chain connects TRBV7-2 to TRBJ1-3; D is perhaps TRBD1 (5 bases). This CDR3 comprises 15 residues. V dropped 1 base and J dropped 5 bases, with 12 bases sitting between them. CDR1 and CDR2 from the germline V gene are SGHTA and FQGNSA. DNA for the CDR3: TGTGCCAGCAGCTTAGGTCCGGGGGGGAGAAACACCATATATTTT. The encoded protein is CASSLGPGGRNTIYF.

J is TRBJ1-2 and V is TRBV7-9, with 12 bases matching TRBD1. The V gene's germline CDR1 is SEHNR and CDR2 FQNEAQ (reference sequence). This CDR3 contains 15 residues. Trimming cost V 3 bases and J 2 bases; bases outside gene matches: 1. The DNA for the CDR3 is TGTGCCAGCAGCTTGGGACAGGGGGCGAACTATGGCTACACCTTC. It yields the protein CASSLGQGANYGYTF.

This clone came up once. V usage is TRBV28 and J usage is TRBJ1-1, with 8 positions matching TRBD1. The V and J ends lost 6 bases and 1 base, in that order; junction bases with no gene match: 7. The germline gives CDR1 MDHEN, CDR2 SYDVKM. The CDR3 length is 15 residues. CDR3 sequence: CASRVFRGPNTEAFF. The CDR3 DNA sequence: TGTGCCAGCAGGGTATTCAGGGGGCCGAACACTGAAGCTTTCTTT. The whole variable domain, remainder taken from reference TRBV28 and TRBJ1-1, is DVKVTQSSRYLVKRTGEKVFLECVQDMDHENMFWYRQDPGLGLRLIYFSYDVKMKEKGDIPEGYSVSREKKERFSLILESASTNQTSMYLCASRVFRGPNTEAFFGQGTRLTVV.